The entry below gives a single TCR beta chain sequence along with its context. As yet, its antigen is unknown. CDR3 size: 18 residues. Trimming left V 2 bases short and J 2 bases short, with 22 bases between. CDR1 and CDR2 (germline): SGHAT, FQNNGV. These data come from a study of T cell repertoires in cytomegalovirus infection. TCRdb used MiXCR to reprocess the reads, holding one entry per CDR3 protein. The table includes 45,000 to 65,000 distinct CDR3 sequences, roughly a fifth detected once. The chain employs TRBV11-2 and TRBJ2-7, with a tentative D call TRBD1 (6 bases). The sequence was obtained from a human donor in good health (CMV status not recorded). Some clones in this sample may be carry-over from other donors' samples. The sequencing used CD8+ T cells from cultured PBMCs, collected from culture after CMV antigen stimulation. CDR3 nucleotides: TGTGCCAGCAGCTTATCGCCATTGGGCCCCAGGGGCACCTACGAGCAGTACTTC. Translated, it gives CASSLSPLGPRGTYEQYF.